This T cell receptor beta chain came from a study of siplizumab effects on memory and regulatory T cells (dated by TCRdb to about 2019). At the level of the whole study: The study looked at the effect of siplizumab, an anti-CD2 antibody, on alloreactive T-cell subsets in allogeneic mixed lymphocyte reactions made from human PBMCs. Overall study outcomes, separate from this receptor: About 80-96% of proliferating CD4+ or CD8+ clones could not be given a naive or memory phenotype. The cumulative frequency of alloreactive sequences traceable to unstimulated CD4+ memory T cells was significantly reduced by siplizumab. Greater diversity appeared to be present in unstimulated naive T cells than in memory T cells, and a substantial contribution to the alloresponse seemed to be made by naive cells. Sequences below about 10^-5 frequency were poorly captured, so only a minor fraction of alloreactive clones could be mapped to unstimulated subsets. Whether proliferating Tregs from siplizumab cultures actually had suppressive function was not functionally confirmed. Among mappable alloreactive CD4+ clones, an average Treg-derived fraction of about 69% was observed with siplizumab, compared with 25% to 30% in control reactions.

Sorted unstimulated T cells and proliferating T cells recovered from mixed lymphocyte reactions were subjected to TCRbeta CDR3 sequencing. Fresh whole blood from fewer than twelve HLA-typed healthy donors was used to isolate PBMCs. This clone was seen only once. It lacks a known antigen. Base-call qualities are not available, and no considerably larger clone is one nucleotide away. Receptor libraries were prepared by the immunoSEQ multiplex PCR assay. Roughly 100,000 TCR templates per sample were assayed on the deep sequencing platform. Genomic DNA extracted from sorted T cells was used for TCRbeta CDR3 sequencing. The source study handled its data this way. The R programming language was used for the clonal analysis of the TCRbeta CDR3 data. Comparing unstimulated samples against CFSE-low samples taken after the reaction was how alloreactive CD4+ and CD8+ clones were defined. By matching sequences to the repertoires of sorted unstimulated Treg and non-Treg cells, each alloreactive CD4+ clone was assigned a regulatory or non-regulatory origin. TCRdb obtained this table from immuneACCESS and retained in-frame rearrangements with V and J assigned. These tables miss some clones; where compared with another copy, unresolved V genes account for less than half of the shortfall, and the remainder is unexplained. The V and J calls and clone size come from that table; D and trimming were worked out from the DNA. The sample table contains 70,000 to 90,000 clones; only one count was recorded for 93% of them. The ten largest clones represent 5% of the sample.

CDR1 and CDR2 are drawn from the germline V gene: SQVTM, ANQGSEA. The CDR3 goes from the cysteine to the phenylalanine over 12 residues. Of the read, only the CDR3 DNA is kept; its 36 bases are in frame from base 1. Trimming at the junction amounts to 7 bases on V and 2 bases on J, and the germline ends lie 12 bases apart. Sequencing used CD8+ T cells sorted from blood. This sequence was found in a human donor in good health. Recombination connected TRBV29-1 to TRBJ2-7, with TRBD1 tentatively as D gene (6 bases match). CDR3 reads: CSAPTGAYEQYF. In nucleotides, the sequence is TGCAGCGCCCCGACAGGCGCCTACGAGCAGTACTTC.